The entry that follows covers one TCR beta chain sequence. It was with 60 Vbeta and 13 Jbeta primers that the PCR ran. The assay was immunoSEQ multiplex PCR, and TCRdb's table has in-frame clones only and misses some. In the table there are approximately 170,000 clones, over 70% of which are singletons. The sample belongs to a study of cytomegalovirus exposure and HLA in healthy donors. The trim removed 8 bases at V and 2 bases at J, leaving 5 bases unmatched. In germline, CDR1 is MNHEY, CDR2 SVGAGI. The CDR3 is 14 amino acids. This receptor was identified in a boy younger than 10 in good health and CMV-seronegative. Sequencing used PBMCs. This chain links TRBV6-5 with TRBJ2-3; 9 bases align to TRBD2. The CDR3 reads CASRLAEFTDTQYF. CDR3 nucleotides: TGTGCCAGCCGACTAGCGGAGTTCACAGATACGCAGTATTTT.